The clone carrying this TCR beta chain showed up many times. Its antigen is not identified. These data belong to a study of T-cell reconstitution after alpha-beta-depleted transplantation in children. Study outcomes and limitations: About two months after transplant, alpha-beta T cells reportedly came from several hundred expanded graft clones. By one year post-transplant, T-cell counts and diversity largely arose from T cells that were newly produced.

Unique molecular identifiers were incorporated into the prepared TCRbeta library. A single record per CDR3 protein comes from TCRdb applying MiXCR to the PCR reads. The sample has 90,000 to 100,000 distinct CDR3 sequences, more than 20% seen once; the top ten hold about 22%. The sequence derives from a boy between 2 and 15 years old with acute lymphoblastic leukemia, due to receive a stem cell transplant. This specimen consisted of PBMCs, obtained before TCRalphabeta/CD19-depleted stem cell transplant.

CDR3 amino acids: CSARSLGVLAGGLTDTQYF. The CDR3 DNA sequence: TGCAGTGCTAGATCCCTGGGGGTACTAGCGGGAGGACTCACAGATACGCAGTATTTT. This chain uses TRBV20-1 with TRBJ2-3, with 12 bases identical to TRBD2. The CDR3 has 19 amino acids. The V and J ends lost 2 bases and 2 bases, in that order; junction bases with no gene match: 14. Per germline, CDR1 DFQATT and CDR2 SNEGSKA (reference sequence).